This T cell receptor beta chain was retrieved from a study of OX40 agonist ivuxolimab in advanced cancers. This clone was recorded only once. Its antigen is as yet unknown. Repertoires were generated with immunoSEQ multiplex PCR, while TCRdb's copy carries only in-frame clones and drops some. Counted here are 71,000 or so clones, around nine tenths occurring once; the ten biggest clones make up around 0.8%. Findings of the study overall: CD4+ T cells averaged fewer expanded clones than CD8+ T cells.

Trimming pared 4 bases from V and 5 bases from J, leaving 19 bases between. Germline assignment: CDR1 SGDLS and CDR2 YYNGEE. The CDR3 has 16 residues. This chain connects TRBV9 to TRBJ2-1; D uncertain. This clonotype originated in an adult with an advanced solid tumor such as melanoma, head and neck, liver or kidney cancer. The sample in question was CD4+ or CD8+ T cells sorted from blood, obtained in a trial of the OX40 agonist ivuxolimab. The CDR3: CASSTQAKPEDNEQFF. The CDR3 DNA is TGTGCCAGCAGCACCCAAGCCAAGCCCGAGGACAATGAGCAGTTCTTC.